This TCR beta chain emerged from a study of T cells after yellow fever vaccination (dated by TCRdb to the late 2010s). Describing the broader study: The SMART-Seq v4 Ultra Low Input RNA kit was used to prepare libraries from fractions with low cell numbers. To follow T-cell clones before and after primary and booster YFV17D yellow fever vaccination, bulk TCR alpha and beta repertoires were sequenced over time. Two healthy male donors, one aged 18 to 30 and one aged 30 to 40 years, made up the cohort. Bulk PBMC replicates and cell subsets were isolated from blood drawn at multiple timepoints before and after both primary and secondary immunization.

Sequencing was carried out with an Illumina NovaSeq 6000. TCR cDNA was synthesized by 5'RACE template switching, through which a universal primer site and unique molecular identifiers were introduced. Priming for cDNA synthesis came from both the TCR alpha and TCR beta constant segments. Two PCR steps were used to amplify libraries, with sample barcodes and sequencing adapters being added in the second step. Sequencing of the libraries was done on either Illumina HiSeq 2500 (2x100 bp) or NovaSeq (2x150 bp). The published analysis was carried out like this. MIGEC handled demultiplexing of reads and collapsing into UMI consensus sequences, while MiXCR performed V(D)J alignment. Clonotypes responding to the vaccine were identified with edgeR on replicate PBMC samples, with the criteria of FDR below 0.01 and a log2 fold change above 5 up to day 15. Bulk clonotypes were assigned CD4 or CD8 identity according to which sequenced CD4 or CD8 repertoire held them at higher abundance. Starting from the raw public reads, TCRdb applied fastp trimming at Q25, assembled clones with MiXCR and retained in-frame beta chains. Entries that share a CDR3 protein sequence are merged under the most common genes and DNA. TCRdb's processing, not the authors', yielded these V and J calls. Recorded for this sample are around 320,000 distinct CDR3 sequences; 3.5% to 5% of them occurred a single time. The ten largest clones take up just under 20% of the sample.

The treatment or condition label on this specimen signifies: live attenuated yellow fever vaccine strain. At each blood-draw timepoint, two biological replicates of bulk PBMCs were obtained. PBMCs were isolated from peripheral blood using a standard Ficoll-Paque protocol. TriZol was used to extract RNA from bulk PBMCs, from CD4 and CD8 fractions, and from dextramer-positive and dextramer-negative fractions. A remark on this clonotype: The antigen it recognizes is unknown. Base qualities are not provided; no much larger clone lies one nucleotide away.

Trimming removed 5 bases from V and 7 bases from J, leaving 26 bases between the germline ends. The CDR3 contains 17 residues, cysteine and phenylalanine counted. Only the CDR3 portion is preserved as DNA: 51 bases, with reading frame beginning at the first base. The germline V gene provides CDR1 KGHSH and CDR2 LQKENI. Overall study results and their limits: A small fraction of clonotypes appeared in both the CD4 and CD8 compartments, likely as a result of convergent recombination. The study included only two donors, which limits how far the findings can be generalized. Most clones expanded after primary vaccination were re-detected after the booster (96% of CD4 and about nine tenths of CD8), suggesting broad memory maintenance. The secondary T-cell response was found to be weaker but faster than the primary response, with a peak reached on day 5 rather than on day 15. Computational filtering was required because FACS-sorted repertoires could contain abundant contaminating clonotypes from the bulk population.

The rearrangement joined TRBV18 to TRBJ1-2; confidence is insufficient to name the D gene. This sequence was found in a man in his late teens or twenties who received the YFV17D yellow fever vaccine. Material: PBMCs, obtained 15 days after the yellow fever booster vaccination. The encoded CDR3 is CASSITNSGDNPGGYTF. Here is the DNA: TGTGCCAGCTCAATCACAAATTCCGGGGATAACCCTGGTGGCTACACCTTC.